A selection of T cell receptor beta chains follows, all from one sample in a study of shared clonotypes between healthy human individuals. The repertoire was sequenced with immunoSEQ multiplex PCR; TCRdb's copy has only in-frame clones and lacks some. The table lists around 500,000 clones, 79% of them singletons, with approximately 12% in the top ten. Sequencing used PBMCs. Receptors were obtained from a woman aged 40 to 55 in good health. Some clones in this sample may be carry-over from other donors' samples. Each CDR3 is given with its conserved first and last residue. The order of the fields is D gene, clone size, V gene, J gene, CDR3 DNA, CDR3 protein. D genes are given only for firm matches. Clone size is shown for a subset of rows, as once, few, many or a class of expanded clone.

d_gene: TRBD2; abundance: NA; v_gene: TRBV10-3; j_gene: TRBJ2-2; CDR3nt: TGTGCCATCAGTGAGTCCCTAGCGGGAAGGGGGGAGCTGTTTTTT; CDR3aa: CAISESLAGRGELFF
d_gene: NA; abundance: once; v_gene: TRBV5-8; j_gene: TRBJ1-1; CDR3nt: TGTGCCAGCAGCTTCTTTGGCAGCAGAAACACTGAAGCTTTCTTT; CDR3aa: CASSFFGSRNTEAFF
d_gene: NA; abundance: NA; v_gene: TRBV7-9; j_gene: TRBJ2-5; CDR3nt: TGTGCCAGCAGCTTAGTTGGGTCCGAAGAGACCCAGTACTTC; CDR3aa: CASSLVGSEETQYF
d_gene: TRBD2; abundance: NA; v_gene: TRBV29-1; j_gene: TRBJ2-1; CDR3nt: TGCAGCGTTGGGGGGGGTAGCGGGATGTCCTACAATGAGCAGTTCTTC; CDR3aa: CSVGGGSGMSYNEQFF
d_gene: TRBD2; abundance: NA; v_gene: TRBV6-5; j_gene: TRBJ2-3; CDR3nt: TGTGCCAGCAGTTCCCCTAGCGGGCATAGCACAGATACGCAGTATTTT; CDR3aa: CASSSPSGHSTDTQYF
d_gene: TRBD1; abundance: NA; v_gene: TRBV6-6; j_gene: TRBJ2-4; CDR3nt: TGTGCCAGCGGCACGACAGGGTGGGTGAACATTCAGTACTTC; CDR3aa: CASGTTGWVNIQYF
d_gene: TRBD1; abundance: NA; v_gene: TRBV18; j_gene: TRBJ2-7; CDR3nt: TGTGCCAGCTCACCATCCCCAGGGGGCATCTACGAGCAGTACTTC; CDR3aa: CASSPSPGGIYEQYF
d_gene: TRBD1; abundance: few; v_gene: TRBV6-4; j_gene: TRBJ2-1; CDR3nt: TGTGCCAGCAGTGATGGGACAGGGGGCGCGAACAATGAGCAGTTCTTC; CDR3aa: CASSDGTGGANNEQFF
d_gene: TRBD1; abundance: once; v_gene: TRBV5-6; j_gene: TRBJ1-2; CDR3nt: TGTGCCAGCAGCTTAGACAGGGAGTATGGCTACACCTTC; CDR3aa: CASSLDREYGYTF
d_gene: NA; abundance: few; v_gene: TRBV4-2; j_gene: TRBJ2-6; CDR3nt: TGTGCCAGCAGCGGGTTGTCCAAAGGTTACAGTCGGGCCAACGTCCTGACTTTC; CDR3aa: CASSGLSKGYSRANVLTF
d_gene: NA; abundance: few; v_gene: TRBV28; j_gene: TRBJ2-7; CDR3nt: TGTGCCAGCAGTTTACGGAGTCACCTAAACTACGAGCAGTACTTC; CDR3aa: CASSLRSHLNYEQYF
d_gene: TRBD1; abundance: NA; v_gene: TRBV7-9; j_gene: TRBJ1-1; CDR3nt: TGTGCCAGCAGCTTAGCGGGGGCAGGGGGCACTGAAGCTTTCTTT; CDR3aa: CASSLAGAGGTEAFF
d_gene: NA; abundance: NA; v_gene: TRBV18; j_gene: TRBJ2-2; CDR3nt: TGTGCCAGCTCACAGGGGCGGAAGACCGGGGAGCTGTTTTTT; CDR3aa: CASSQGRKTGELFF
d_gene: NA; abundance: few; v_gene: TRBV6-5; j_gene: TRBJ2-7; CDR3nt: TGTGCCAGCAGTTACGACGTCTCCTACGAGCAGTACTTC; CDR3aa: CASSYDVSYEQYF
d_gene: NA; abundance: NA; v_gene: TRBV7-2; j_gene: TRBJ2-7; CDR3nt: TGTGCCAGCAGCTTTCAGGGGAATGGACTGTACGAGCAGTACTTC; CDR3aa: CASSFQGNGLYEQYF
d_gene: NA; abundance: NA; v_gene: TRBV10-3; j_gene: TRBJ2-7; CDR3nt: TGTGCCATCAGTGAGTCGAGTAGCAGGGGCGGGTTAGCCGAGCAGTACTTC; CDR3aa: CAISESSSRGGLAEQYF
d_gene: TRBD2; abundance: NA; v_gene: TRBV5-4; j_gene: TRBJ2-1; CDR3nt: TGTGCCAGCAGCTGGAGGGGAGCGGGAGCTGGATATGAGCAGTTCTTC; CDR3aa: CASSWRGAGAGYEQFF
d_gene: NA; abundance: NA; v_gene: TRBV2; j_gene: TRBJ2-1; CDR3nt: TGTGCCAGCATAAGTGGGAGTGGGATATACAATGAGCAGTTCTTC; CDR3aa: CASISGSGIYNEQFF
d_gene: NA; abundance: few; v_gene: TRBV28; j_gene: TRBJ1-1; CDR3nt: TGTGCCAGCAGATTCACTCAGGACACTGAAGCTTTCTTT; CDR3aa: CASRFTQDTEAFF
d_gene: TRBD2; abundance: NA; v_gene: TRBV27; j_gene: TRBJ2-7; CDR3nt: TGTGCCAGCAGTTTAGGCGGGAGGGCCTTGGCTCGCGAGTACTTC; CDR3aa: CASSLGGRALAREYF
d_gene: NA; abundance: NA; v_gene: TRBV5-1; j_gene: TRBJ2-5; CDR3nt: TGCGCCAGCAGCCGGGGGTCCGGTGCGGGGGCGGCCGCAGAGACCCAGTACTTC; CDR3aa: CASSRGSGAGAAAETQYF
d_gene: NA; abundance: NA; v_gene: TRBV28; j_gene: TRBJ1-4; CDR3nt: TGTGCCAGCAGCTTTGGGACAAACTACTATAGGCCCACATCGGAAAAACTGTTTTTT; CDR3aa: CASSFGTNYYRPTSEKLFF
d_gene: NA; abundance: NA; v_gene: TRBV11-3; j_gene: TRBJ2-5; CDR3nt: TGTGCCAGCAGCTTAGTTATGGTTTACCAAGAGACCCAGTACTTC; CDR3aa: CASSLVMVYQETQYF
d_gene: NA; abundance: once; v_gene: TRBV4-3; j_gene: TRBJ2-5; CDR3nt: TGCGCCAGCAGCCCTCAGGACAGTCGGCAAGAGACCCAGTACTTC; CDR3aa: CASSPQDSRQETQYF
d_gene: NA; abundance: few; v_gene: TRBV19; j_gene: TRBJ1-3; CDR3nt: TGTGCCAGTACCAAAGGGACGGCTAGAAACACCATATATTTT; CDR3aa: CASTKGTARNTIYF
d_gene: TRBD2; abundance: NA; v_gene: TRBV4-2; j_gene: TRBJ2-3; CDR3nt: TGTGCCAGCAGCCAAGAACTAGCGGGAGGGCCCGATACGCAGTATTTT; CDR3aa: CASSQELAGGPDTQYF
d_gene: NA; abundance: NA; v_gene: TRBV29-1; j_gene: TRBJ2-3; CDR3nt: TGCAGCGTTGATGGAGATACGCAGTATTTT; CDR3aa: CSVDGDTQYF
d_gene: NA; abundance: NA; v_gene: TRBV6-1; j_gene: TRBJ2-7; CDR3nt: TGTGCCAGCAGGGGGGCAGGCGGGGCCTACGAGCAGTACTTC; CDR3aa: CASRGAGGAYEQYF
d_gene: TRBD2; abundance: NA; v_gene: TRBV27; j_gene: TRBJ2-1; CDR3nt: TGTGCCAGCAGTTTATACCTAGCGGGGTACAATGAGCAGTTCTTC; CDR3aa: CASSLYLAGYNEQFF
d_gene: NA; abundance: NA; v_gene: TRBV5-1; j_gene: TRBJ1-3; CDR3nt: TGCGCCAGCAGCTTAGACGGACAGAAGACTGGAAACACCATATATTTT; CDR3aa: CASSLDGQKTGNTIYF
d_gene: NA; abundance: NA; v_gene: TRBV18; j_gene: TRBJ1-2; CDR3nt: TGTGCCAGCTCACCACTACAGGGTGAAGGCGGGCTTGGCTACACCTTC; CDR3aa: CASSPLQGEGGLGYTF
d_gene: NA; abundance: few; v_gene: TRBV6-5; j_gene: TRBJ2-1; CDR3nt: TGTGCCAGCAGTTACACCCGAACCTACAATGAGCAGTTCTTC; CDR3aa: CASSYTRTYNEQFF
d_gene: TRBD1; abundance: NA; v_gene: TRBV19; j_gene: TRBJ1-2; CDR3nt: TGTGCCAGTAGTATTTTACAGGGGGCGAGGGGCTACACCTTC; CDR3aa: CASSILQGARGYTF
d_gene: NA; abundance: NA; v_gene: TRBV6-1; j_gene: TRBJ1-2; CDR3nt: TGTGCCAGCAGTGAACAGGGGAAATATGGCTACACCTTC; CDR3aa: CASSEQGKYGYTF
d_gene: NA; abundance: few; v_gene: TRBV4-1; j_gene: TRBJ2-7; CDR3nt: TGCGCCAGCAGCCAAGGTTTTAAGAGTGACGAGCAGTACTTC; CDR3aa: CASSQGFKSDEQYF
d_gene: NA; abundance: NA; v_gene: TRBV19; j_gene: TRBJ1-1; CDR3nt: TGTGCCAGTACCCCCATATGGGGGGGGGCTCACACTGAAGCTTTCTTT; CDR3aa: CASTPIWGGAHTEAFF
d_gene: NA; abundance: NA; v_gene: TRBV19; j_gene: TRBJ1-4; CDR3nt: TGTGCCAGTAGTATAGTAGGAGAGGGGAATGAAAAACTGTTTTTT; CDR3aa: CASSIVGEGNEKLFF
d_gene: TRBD1; abundance: NA; v_gene: TRBV27; j_gene: TRBJ2-2; CDR3nt: TGTGCCAGCAGTTTTACAGGGGCCCCCGGGGAGCTGTTTTTT; CDR3aa: CASSFTGAPGELFF
d_gene: NA; abundance: NA; v_gene: TRBV7-9; j_gene: TRBJ1-1; CDR3nt: TGTGCCAGCAGCTTACGCGGCGCTGAAGCTTTCTTT; CDR3aa: CASSLRGAEAFF
d_gene: TRBD1; abundance: NA; v_gene: TRBV27; j_gene: TRBJ2-7; CDR3nt: TGTGCCAGCAGTTTAGGGGACAGAGGCTACGAGCAGTACTTC; CDR3aa: CASSLGDRGYEQYF
d_gene: NA; abundance: NA; v_gene: TRBV28; j_gene: TRBJ1-6; CDR3nt: TGTGCCAGCAGTAACTCTGGGGGAGCAGCCAATTCACCCCTCCACTTT; CDR3aa: CASSNSGGAANSPLHF
d_gene: TRBD2; abundance: NA; v_gene: TRBV11-3; j_gene: TRBJ2-3; CDR3nt: TGTGCCAGCAGCTTAGGGTCGGCGGGAGGTGAAGATACGCAGTATTTT; CDR3aa: CASSLGSAGGEDTQYF
d_gene: TRBD1; abundance: many; v_gene: TRBV4-2; j_gene: TRBJ2-2; CDR3nt: TGTGCCAGCAGCCAGGACAGGGAGGTCGGGGAGCTGTTTTTT; CDR3aa: CASSQDREVGELFF
d_gene: NA; abundance: NA; v_gene: TRBV7-8; j_gene: TRBJ1-2; CDR3nt: TGTGCCAGCAGCGTAGCCGGGGGTAGGGACTATGGCTACACCTTC; CDR3aa: CASSVAGGRDYGYTF
d_gene: NA; abundance: NA; v_gene: TRBV5-1; j_gene: TRBJ2-7; CDR3nt: TGCGCCAGCAGTCACGGCCCCTACGAGCAGTACTTC; CDR3aa: CASSHGPYEQYF
d_gene: NA; abundance: NA; v_gene: TRBV25-1; j_gene: TRBJ2-2; CDR3nt: TGTGCCAGCAGTGTACAGGTTCCTACCGGGGAGCTGTTTTTT; CDR3aa: CASSVQVPTGELFF
d_gene: NA; abundance: NA; v_gene: TRBV27; j_gene: TRBJ2-7; CDR3nt: TGTGCCAGCAGTTTATCACAGAGCTCCTACGAGCAGTACTTC; CDR3aa: CASSLSQSSYEQYF
d_gene: TRBD2; abundance: once; v_gene: TRBV19; j_gene: TRBJ2-7; CDR3nt: TGTGCCAGTAGTATCGGGACTAGCGATGAGCAGTACTTC; CDR3aa: CASSIGTSDEQYF
d_gene: NA; abundance: NA; v_gene: TRBV5-1; j_gene: TRBJ2-7; CDR3nt: TGCGCCAGCAGCCCCGGGAGGGGGCTTTACGAGCAGTACTTC; CDR3aa: CASSPGRGLYEQYF
d_gene: NA; abundance: few; v_gene: TRBV9; j_gene: TRBJ2-1; CDR3nt: TGTGCCAGCAGCGTAGAGGGGGGGTACAATGAGCAGTTCTTC; CDR3aa: CASSVEGGYNEQFF
d_gene: TRBD1; abundance: few; v_gene: TRBV15; j_gene: TRBJ1-4; CDR3nt: TGTGCCACCAGCACTGACAGGGGCGGGGGTAATGAAAAACTGTTTTTT; CDR3aa: CATSTDRGGGNEKLFF